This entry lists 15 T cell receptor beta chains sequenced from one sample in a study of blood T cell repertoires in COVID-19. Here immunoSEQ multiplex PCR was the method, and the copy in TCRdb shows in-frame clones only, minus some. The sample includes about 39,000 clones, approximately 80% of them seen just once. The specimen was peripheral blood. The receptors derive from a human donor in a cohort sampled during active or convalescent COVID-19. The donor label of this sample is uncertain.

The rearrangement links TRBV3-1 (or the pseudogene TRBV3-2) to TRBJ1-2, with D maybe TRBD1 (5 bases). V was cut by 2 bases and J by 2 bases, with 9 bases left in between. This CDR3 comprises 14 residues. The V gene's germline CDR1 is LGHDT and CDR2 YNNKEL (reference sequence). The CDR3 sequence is CASSQRGRNYGYTF. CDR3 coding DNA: TGTGCCAGCAGCCAAAGGGGCAGGAACTATGGCTACACCTTC.

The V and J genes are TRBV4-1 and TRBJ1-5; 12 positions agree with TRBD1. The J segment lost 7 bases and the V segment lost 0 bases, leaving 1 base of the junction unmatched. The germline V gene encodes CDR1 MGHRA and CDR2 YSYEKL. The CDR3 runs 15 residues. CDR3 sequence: CASSQDGTGGQPQHF. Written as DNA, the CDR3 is TGCGCCAGCAGCCAAGATGGGACAGGGGGCCAGCCCCAGCATTTT.

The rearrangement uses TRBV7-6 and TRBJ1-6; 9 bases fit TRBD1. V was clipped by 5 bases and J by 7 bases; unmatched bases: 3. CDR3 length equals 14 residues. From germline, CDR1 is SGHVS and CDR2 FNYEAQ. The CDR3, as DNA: TGTGCCAGCAGCCGCGACAGGGGGAATTCACCCCTCCACTTT. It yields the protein CASSRDRGNSPLHF. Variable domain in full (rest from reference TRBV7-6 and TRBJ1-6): GAGVSQSPRYKVTKRGQDVALRCDPISGHVSLYWYRQALGQGPEFLTYFNYEAQQDKSGLPNDRFSAERPEGSISTLTIQRTEQRDSAMYRCASSRDRGNSPLHFGNGTRLTVT.

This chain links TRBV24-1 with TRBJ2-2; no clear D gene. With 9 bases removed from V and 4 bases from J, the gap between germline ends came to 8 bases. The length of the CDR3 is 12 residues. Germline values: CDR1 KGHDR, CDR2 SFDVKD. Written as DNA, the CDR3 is TGTGCCACCGCCGACTCCACCGGGGAGCTGTTTTTT. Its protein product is CATADSTGELFF.

CDR3 nucleotide sequence: TGTGCCAGCAGCTTAGAGGGAATGATGCGGAGGAGGGATACGCAGTATTTT. This encodes CASSLEGMMRRRDTQYF. The genes are TRBV7-8 and TRBJ2-3; D might be TRBD2 (5 bases). V was shortened by 1 base and J by 6 bases, with 20 bases between the two germline ends. Per germline, CDR1 SGHVS and CDR2 FQNEAQ. The CDR3 contains 17 residues.

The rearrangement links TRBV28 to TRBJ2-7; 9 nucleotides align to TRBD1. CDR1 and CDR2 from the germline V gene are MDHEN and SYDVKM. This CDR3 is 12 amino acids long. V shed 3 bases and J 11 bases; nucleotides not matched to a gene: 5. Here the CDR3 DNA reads TGTGCCAGCAGTTTCAGGACAGGGGAGAAGTACTTC. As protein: CASSFRTGEKYF.

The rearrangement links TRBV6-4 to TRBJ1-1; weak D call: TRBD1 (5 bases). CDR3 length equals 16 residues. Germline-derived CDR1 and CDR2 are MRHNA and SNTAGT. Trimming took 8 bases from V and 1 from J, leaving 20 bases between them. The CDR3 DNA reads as TGTGCCAGCCAGGTAGGGGATCCCGAACCGAACACTGAAGCTTTCTTT. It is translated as CASQVGDPEPNTEAFF.

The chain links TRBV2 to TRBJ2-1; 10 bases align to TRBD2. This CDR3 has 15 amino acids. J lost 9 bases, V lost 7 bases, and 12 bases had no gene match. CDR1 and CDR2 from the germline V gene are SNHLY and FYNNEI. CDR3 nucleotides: TGTGCCAGCATTAAGTCTAGCGGGAGAGTAGTTGAGCAGTTCTTC. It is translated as CASIKSSGRVVEQFF.

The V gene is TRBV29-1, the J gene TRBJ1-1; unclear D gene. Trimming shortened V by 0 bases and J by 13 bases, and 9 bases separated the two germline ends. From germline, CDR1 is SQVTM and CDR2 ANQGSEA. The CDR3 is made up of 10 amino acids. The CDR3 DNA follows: TGCAGCGTTGAAGAAGCGGCGGATTTCTTT. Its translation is CSVEEAADFF.

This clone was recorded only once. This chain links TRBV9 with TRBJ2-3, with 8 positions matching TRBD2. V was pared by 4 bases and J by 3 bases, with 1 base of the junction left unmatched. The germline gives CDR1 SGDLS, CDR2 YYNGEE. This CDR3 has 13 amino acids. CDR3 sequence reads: CASSPGGTDTQYF. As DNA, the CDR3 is TGTGCCAGCAGCCCGGGAGGGACAGATACGCAGTATTTT.

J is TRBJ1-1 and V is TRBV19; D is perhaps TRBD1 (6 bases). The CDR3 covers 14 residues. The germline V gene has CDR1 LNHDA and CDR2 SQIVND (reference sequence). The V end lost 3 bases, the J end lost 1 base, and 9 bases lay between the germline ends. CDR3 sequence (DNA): TGTGCCAGTAGTATTCTGGGACAGAACACTGAAGCTTTCTTT. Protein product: CASSILGQNTEAFF.

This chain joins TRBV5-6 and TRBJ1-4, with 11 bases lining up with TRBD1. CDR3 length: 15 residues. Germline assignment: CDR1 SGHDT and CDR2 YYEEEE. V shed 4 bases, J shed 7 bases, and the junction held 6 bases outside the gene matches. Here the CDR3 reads CASSTVGQGAEKLFF. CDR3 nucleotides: TGTGCCAGCAGCACTGTTGGACAGGGGGCTGAAAAACTGTTTTTT.

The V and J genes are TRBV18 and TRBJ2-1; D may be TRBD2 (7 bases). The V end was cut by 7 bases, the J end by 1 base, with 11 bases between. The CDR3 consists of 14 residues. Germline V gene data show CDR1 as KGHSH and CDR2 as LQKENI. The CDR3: CASFRGGSYNEQFF. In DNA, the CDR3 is TGTGCCAGCTTCAGGGGAGGGTCCTACAATGAGCAGTTCTTC.

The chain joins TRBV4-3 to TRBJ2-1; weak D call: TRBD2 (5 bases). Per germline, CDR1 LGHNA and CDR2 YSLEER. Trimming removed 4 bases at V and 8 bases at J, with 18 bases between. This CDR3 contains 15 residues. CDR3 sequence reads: CASSPGSRYGDEQFF. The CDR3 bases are TGCGCCAGCAGCCCAGGTAGCAGGTACGGGGATGAGCAGTTCTTC.

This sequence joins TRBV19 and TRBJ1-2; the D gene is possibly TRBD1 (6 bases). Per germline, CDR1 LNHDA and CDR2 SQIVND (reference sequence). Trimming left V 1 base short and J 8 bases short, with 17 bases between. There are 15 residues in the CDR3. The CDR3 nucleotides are TGTGCCAGTAGTATAGGGGGGGGCGCGGTATTGGGCTACACCTTC. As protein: CASSIGGGAVLGYTF.